This T cell receptor (beta chain) is drawn from a study of follicular helper T cells after annual influenza vaccination. Study-level background: Sampling occurred days 0, 7 and 28 after each influenza vaccination. Whole-study results and caveats: Each annual vaccination recalled recurring oligoclonal ICOS+CD38+ cTfh clonotypes. Day 7 ICOS+CD38+ clones later appeared mostly in ICOS-CD38- cTfh.

Described time point: 2015-2016 season, 7 days after influenza vaccination. Of note for this clone: Its cognate antigen is unknown.

TCRB sequencing was done at Survey resolution level. Some clones are missing from TCRdb's copy, which holds only in-frame ones; the method was immunoSEQ multiplex PCR. The sample records several thousand clones, 65% to 85% being singletons. Trimming removed 5 bases from V and 1 base from J, with 8 bases in between. Germline V lookup: CDR1 MNHEY, CDR2 SVGAGI. CDR3 size: 13 residues. This chain links TRBV6-5 with TRBJ1-1; D is ambiguous. The sequences come from CXCR5+ CD38- circulating T follicular helper cells from blood, collected 7 days after influenza vaccination. As to subset: circulating Tfh, non-naive CD4+CXCR5+PD-1+ (ICOS+CD38+ or ICOS-CD38-). The receptor comes from an adult who received the influenza vaccine. CDR3 region: CASSRDPNTEAFF. The CDR3, as DNA: TGTGCCAGCAGTCGCGACCCGAACACTGAAGCTTTCTTT.